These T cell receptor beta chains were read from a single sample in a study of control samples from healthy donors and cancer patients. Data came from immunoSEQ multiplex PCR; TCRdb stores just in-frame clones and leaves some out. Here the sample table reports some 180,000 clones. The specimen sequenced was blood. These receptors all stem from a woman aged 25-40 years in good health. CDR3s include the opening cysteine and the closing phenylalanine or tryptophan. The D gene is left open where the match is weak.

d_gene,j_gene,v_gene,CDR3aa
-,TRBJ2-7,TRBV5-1,CASSLNGLNQF
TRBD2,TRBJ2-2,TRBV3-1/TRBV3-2,CASSRGGGNTGELFF
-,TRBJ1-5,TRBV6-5,CASSFDRNQPQHF
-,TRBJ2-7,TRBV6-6,CASRSDGVSYEQYF
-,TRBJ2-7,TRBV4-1,CASSLQPLPGHEQYF
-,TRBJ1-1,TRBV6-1,CASSEPFEMMNTEAFF
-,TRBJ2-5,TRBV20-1,CSARDLQTQYF
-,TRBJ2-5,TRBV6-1,CASSEEGLARSGGLTQETQYF
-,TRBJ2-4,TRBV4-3,CASSQVGARANIQYF
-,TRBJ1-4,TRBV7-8,CASSNGGLAEKLFF
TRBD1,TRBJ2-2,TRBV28,CASSPRQGTGELFF
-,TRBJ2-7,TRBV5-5,CASSPRFLYEQYF
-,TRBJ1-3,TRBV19,CASSRAHPPSSGNTIYF
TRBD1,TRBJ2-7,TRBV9,CASSGQGNEQYF
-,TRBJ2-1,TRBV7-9,CASSPLTAAYNEQFF
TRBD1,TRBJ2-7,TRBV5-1,CASSLGIGTGASYEQYF
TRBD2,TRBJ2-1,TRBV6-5,CASSSLTSGGDNEQFF
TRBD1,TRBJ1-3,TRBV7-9,CASSVNRGSSGNTIYF
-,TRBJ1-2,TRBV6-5,CASSSPGRGGYGYTF
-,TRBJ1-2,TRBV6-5,CASSRDGSNYGYTF
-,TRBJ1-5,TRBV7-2,CASSLWDSPNQPQHF
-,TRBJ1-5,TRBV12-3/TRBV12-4,CASSRQRNQPQHF
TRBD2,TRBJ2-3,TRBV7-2,CASSYGLAASTDTQYF
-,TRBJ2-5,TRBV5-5,CASSLARRQETQYF
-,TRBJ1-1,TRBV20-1,CSAPDRTEAFF
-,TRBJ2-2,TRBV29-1,CSVAGLLTGELFF